This is a list of T cell receptor beta chains from one sample in a study of response to subunit inactivated influenza vaccine. Via MiXCR, TCRdb re-called the RT-PCR reads, giving one row per CDR3 protein. This sample has some 520,000 distinct CDR3 sequences, with 16% found just once. The specimen comprised CD4+ T cells sorted from PBMCs, sampled around 2 years after vaccination. The receptors shown here come from a man aged 50-75 years who received an inactivated influenza vaccine. Each CDR3 is given with its conserved first and last residue. The D gene is left open where the match is weak. Clone size appears in some rows only: once, few, many, or a class for an expanded clone.

>few|TRBV5-5|14|TRBJ2-2|TRBD2
CASSWGLAAGELFF
TGTGCCAGCAGCTGGGGACTAGCTGCCGGGGAGCTGTTTTTT
>.|TRBV7-2|14|TRBJ1-2|.
CASSLTPGNYGYTF
TGTGCCAGCAGCTTAACCCCAGGCAACTATGGCTACACCTTC
>few|TRBV7-2|16|TRBJ1-5|.
CASSLGGMIGNQPQHF
TGTGCCAGCAGCTTAGGGGGGATGATCGGCAATCAGCCCCAGCATTTT
>many|TRBV6-1|13|TRBJ1-1|.
CASMSEGGLEAFF
TGTGCCAGCATGTCAGAAGGTGGACTAGAAGCTTTCTTT
>few|TRBV9|16|TRBJ2-3|TRBD2
CASSATPGLASDTQYF
TGTGCCAGCAGCGCTACGCCGGGACTAGCGTCAGATACGCAGTATTTT
>.|TRBV5-5|16|TRBJ1-1|.
CASSPGPPSWNTEAFF
TGTGCCAGCAGCCCCGGGCCCCCCTCTTGGAACACTGAAGCTTTCTTT
>many|TRBV4-2|13|TRBJ2-3|.
CASSQGPADTQYF
TGTGCCAGCAGCCAAGGCCCCGCCGATACGCAGTATTTT
>.|TRBV5-1|15|TRBJ1-4|.
CASSLDKGQSEKLFF
TGCGCCAGCAGCTTGGATAAAGGACAGAGTGAAAAACTGTTTTTT
>.|TRBV19|14|TRBJ1-5|.
CASTDRYRNQPQHF
TGTGCCAGTACTGACAGGTACCGTAATCAGCCCCAGCATTTT
>.|TRBV6-5|15|TRBJ2-1|TRBD1
CASSSGGFLYNEQFF
TGTGCCAGCAGTTCAGGGGGATTTCTCTACAATGAGCAGTTCTTC
>.|TRBV18|18|TRBJ2-7|TRBD2
CASSPRDTGGAGGYEQYF
TGTGCCAGCTCACCACGTGATACGGGGGGAGCTGGAGGCTACGAGCAGTACTTC
>many|TRBV20-1|17|TRBJ2-5|TRBD2
CSARWPSIGGIMETQYF
TGCAGTGCTAGATGGCCCTCCATCGGGGGGATTATGGAGACCCAGTACTTC
>.|TRBV20-1|15|TRBJ2-3|.
CSARDPSRRADTQYF
TGCAGTGCTAGAGATCCCAGCCGGCGGGCAGATACGCAGTATTTT
>.|TRBV7-9|11|TRBJ2-4|.
CASSSGVLQYF
TGTGCCAGCAGCTCAGGAGTACTTCAGTACTTC
>.|TRBV24-1|17|TRBJ2-5|TRBD2
CATSDARGLGRGETQYF
TGTGCCACCAGTGATGCTCGGGGACTAGGACGAGGAGAGACCCAGTACTTC
>.|TRBV5-1|15|TRBJ2-3|.
CASSLTRLVTDTQYF
TGCGCCAGCAGCTTGACTAGGCTTGTCACAGATACGCAGTATTTT
>few|TRBV12-3/TRBV12-4|15|TRBJ2-4|TRBD1
CASSLEGDRKNIQYF
TGTGCCAGCAGTTTAGAAGGGGACAGGAAAAACATTCAGTACTTC
>few|TRBV7-9|17|TRBJ2-1|TRBD2
CASSYRTSGTLGNEQFF
TGTGCCAGCAGCTACCGGACTAGCGGCACCCTGGGCAATGAGCAGTTCTTC
>few|TRBV7-2|14|TRBJ2-7|.
CASSLAHTNYEQYF
TGTGCCAGCAGCTTAGCGCATACGAACTACGAGCAGTACTTC
>.|TRBV5-1|15|TRBJ2-3|TRBD2
CASSAGTSVTDTQYF
TGCGCCAGCAGCGCTGGGACTAGCGTTACAGATACGCAGTATTTT
>many|TRBV20-1|16|TRBJ2-1|TRBD2
CSASPSSGRAKNEQFF
TGCAGTGCTAGCCCATCTAGCGGGAGGGCCAAGAATGAGCAGTTCTTC
>.|TRBV7-2|13|TRBJ2-1|.
CASSFSGHNEQFF
TGTGCCAGCAGCTTTAGCGGTCACAATGAGCAGTTCTTC
>once|TRBV3-1|14|TRBJ1-1|.
CASNSGRSGTEAFF
TGTGCCAGCAATTCCGGGAGATCAGGCACTGAAGCTTTCTTT
>.|TRBV3-1|16|TRBJ1-1|.
CASSQVRAGREAEAFF
TGTGCCAGCAGCCAAGTGAGGGCAGGCCGAGAGGCTGAAGCTTTCTTT
>.|TRBV4-2|16|TRBJ2-5|TRBD2
CASSQVAGGPLETQYF
TGTGCCAGCAGCCAGGTAGCGGGGGGGCCTTTGGAGACCCAGTACTTC
>many|TRBV12-3/TRBV12-4|13|TRBJ1-2|.
CASSSFGTLGYTF
TGTGCCAGCAGCTCCTTCGGGACACTTGGCTACACCTTC
>.|TRBV5-1|14|TRBJ2-1|.
CASSFSMSGNEQFF
TGCGCCAGCAGCTTTTCTATGTCGGGCAATGAGCAGTTCTTC
>.|TRBV10-1|13|TRBJ2-2|.
CASSHGVTGELFF
TGCGCCAGCAGTCACGGGGTTACCGGGGAGCTGTTTTTT
>few|TRBV20-1|13|TRBJ2-5|TRBD1
CSALDRVGETQYF
TGCAGTGCCCTAGACAGGGTGGGGGAGACCCAGTACTTC
>many|TRBV5-1|13|TRBJ1-1|.
CASRTGSNTEAFF
TGCGCCAGCAGAACAGGGTCGAACACTGAAGCTTTCTTT
>.|TRBV27|14|TRBJ1-1|.
CASSLNQGNGAAFF
TGTGCCAGCAGTTTAAATCAAGGTAACGGTGCTGCTTTCTTT
>.|TRBV18|16|TRBJ1-5|.
CASSPVGPPSNQPQHF
TGTGCCAGCTCACCAGTGGGGCCCCCGAGCAATCAGCCCCAGCATTTT
>.|TRBV4-3|14|TRBJ2-7|TRBD1
CASSQLPGGYEQYF
TGCGCCAGCAGCCAACTCCCAGGGGGCTACGAGCAGTACTTC
>.|TRBV11-2|15|TRBJ2-3|.
CASSPTKALPDTQYF
TGTGCCAGCAGCCCCACTAAGGCCCTACCAGATACGCAGTATTTT
>few|TRBV9|13|TRBJ2-7|.
CASSPNIAYEQYF
TGTGCCAGCAGCCCCAACATCGCCTACGAGCAGTACTTC
>few|TRBV2|13|TRBJ2-1|TRBD1
CASTRDRGNEQFF
TGTGCCAGCACCCGGGACAGGGGTAATGAGCAGTTCTTC
>many|TRBV4-3|16|TRBJ2-3|.
CASSLSPTSSTDTQYF
TGCGCCAGCAGCCTAAGTCCCACATCGAGCACAGATACGCAGTATTTT
>once|TRBV7-2|19|TRBJ1-6|.
CASSLAAGRLISYNSPLHF
TGTGCCAGCAGCTTAGCTGCGGGCAGATTGATTTCCTATAATTCACCCCTCCACTTT
>.|TRBV7-8|19|TRBJ1-5|.
CASSSLVFLPQILDQPQHF
TGTGCCAGCAGCTCCCTAGTGTTCCTGCCACAAATTCTTGATCAGCCCCAGCATTTT
>.|TRBV12-3/TRBV12-4|11|TRBJ1-4|.
CASSSGEKLFF
TGTGCCAGCAGTTCGGGGGAAAAACTGTTTTTT
>.|TRBV3-1|14|TRBJ2-1|TRBD2
CASSRPTSANEQFF
TGTGCCAGCAGCCGCCCCACTAGCGCCAATGAGCAGTTCTTC
>few|TRBV20-1|13|TRBJ1-5|.
CSAQGLSNQPQHF
TGCAGTGCTCAGGGGCTGAGCAATCAGCCCCAGCATTTT
>few|TRBV5-1|15|TRBJ1-1|.
CASSLGGRPGTEAFF
TGCGCCAGCAGCTTGGGTGGACGCCCTGGGACTGAAGCTTTCTTT
>.|TRBV2|13|TRBJ2-7|.
CASSEPLSYEQYF
TGTGCCAGCAGTGAGCCACTCTCCTACGAGCAGTACTTC
>.|TRBV6-1|13|TRBJ2-7|TRBD1
CASRTGGFYEQYF
TGTGCCAGCAGGACAGGGGGCTTCTACGAGCAGTACTTC
>many|TRBV30|14|TRBJ2-1|.
CAWSLKGAYNEQFF
TGTGCCTGGAGTTTAAAGGGGGCCTACAATGAGCAGTTCTTC
>few|TRBV4-2|16|TRBJ1-4|.
CASSQRPTATNEKLFF
TGTGCCAGCAGCCAAAGGCCGACAGCAACTAATGAAAAACTGTTTTTT
>few|TRBV3-1|16|TRBJ2-2|.
CASSQVLERYTGELFF
TGTGCCAGCAGCCAAGTGCTGGAGAGATACACCGGGGAGCTGTTTTTT
>few|TRBV12-3/TRBV12-4|12|TRBJ2-3|.
CASRGGGDTQYF
TGTGCCAGCAGGGGAGGTGGAGATACGCAGTATTTT
>.|TRBV6-2/TRBV6-3|16|TRBJ2-1|TRBD2
CASRGVSGRALNEQFF
TGTGCCAGCAGGGGAGTTAGCGGGAGGGCCCTCAATGAGCAGTTCTTC
>.|TRBV29-1|14|TRBJ1-1|TRBD1
CSVPTGSIGTEAFF
TGCAGCGTCCCGACAGGGTCAATTGGCACTGAAGCTTTCTTT
>few|TRBV6-5|15|TRBJ1-3|.
CASSYGLSSGNTIYF
TGTGCCAGCAGTTACGGACTGTCCTCTGGAAACACCATATATTTT
>.|TRBV7-2|13|TRBJ2-1|.
CASSLVKENEQFF
TGTGCCAGCAGCTTAGTCAAAGAGAATGAGCAGTTCTTC
>few|TRBV6-2/TRBV6-3|15|TRBJ2-3|TRBD2
CASSPSGGALDTQYF
TGTGCCAGTAGTCCTAGCGGGGGGGCGTTAGATACGCAGTATTTT